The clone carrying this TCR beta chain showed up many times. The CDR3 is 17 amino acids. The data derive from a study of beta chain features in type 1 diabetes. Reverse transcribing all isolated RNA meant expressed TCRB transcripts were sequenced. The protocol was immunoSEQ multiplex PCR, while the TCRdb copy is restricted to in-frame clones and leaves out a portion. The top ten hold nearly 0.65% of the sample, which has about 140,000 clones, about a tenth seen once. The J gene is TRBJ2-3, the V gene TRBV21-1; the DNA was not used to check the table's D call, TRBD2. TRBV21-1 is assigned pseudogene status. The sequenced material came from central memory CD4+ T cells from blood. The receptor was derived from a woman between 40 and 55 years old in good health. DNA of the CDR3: TGTGCCAGCCGAACCAAGGGACTCCAGAGAGGAACAGATACGCAGTATTTT. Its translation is CASRTKGLQRGTDTQYF.